This TCR beta chain was profiled in a study of CD8 T cells in Susac syndrome. The CDR3 totals 14 residues. With 3 bases clipped from V and 3 bases from J, the junction kept 5 bases outside the gene matches. In germline, CDR1 is SGDLS, CDR2 YYNGEE. Reverse transcription used about 0.45 to 1 ug RNA and random hexamers. TCRdb itself ran the immunoSEQ multiplex PCR reads through MiXCR, one entry per CDR3 protein. Among 150,000 or so distinct CDR3 sequences listed, approximately 95% were seen once. V is TRBV9 and J is TRBJ2-7; 8 bases fit TRBD1. The sequenced sample consisted of CD4+ T cells from PBMCs. The receptor was isolated from a human donor with Susac syndrome. This CDR3 reads CASSATGVFYEQYF. Written as DNA, the CDR3 is TGTGCCAGCAGCGCGACAGGGGTATTCTACGAGCAGTACTTC.